This TCR beta chain was identified during a study of shared clonotypes between healthy human individuals. Findings of the study overall: Tissue TCR repertoires likely differ from these blood-only repertoires.

Clones were read by immunoSEQ multiplex PCR, and TCRdb kept only the in-frame ones, dropping some. The sample has some 500,000 clones; 70% to 80% are singletons. Everyone who donated was a Caucasian adult who lived in Nashville, Tennessee. Of note for this clone: The antigen is undetermined.

Sequenced sample: PBMCs. The receptor comes from a woman aged 40 to 49 in good health. Some clones in this sample may be carry-over from other donors' samples.

CDR3 nucleotides: TGTGCCAGCAGGGGCATAGCGGGGTCCCGCTACGAGCAGTACTTC. It is translated as CASRGIAGSRYEQYF. The chain uses TRBV6-6 and TRBJ2-7; 8 bases map to TRBD2. Germline V CDR1 and CDR2: MNHNY, SVGAGI (reference sequence). J was trimmed by 3 bases and V by 6 bases; bases with no gene match: 10. This CDR3 comprises 15 residues.